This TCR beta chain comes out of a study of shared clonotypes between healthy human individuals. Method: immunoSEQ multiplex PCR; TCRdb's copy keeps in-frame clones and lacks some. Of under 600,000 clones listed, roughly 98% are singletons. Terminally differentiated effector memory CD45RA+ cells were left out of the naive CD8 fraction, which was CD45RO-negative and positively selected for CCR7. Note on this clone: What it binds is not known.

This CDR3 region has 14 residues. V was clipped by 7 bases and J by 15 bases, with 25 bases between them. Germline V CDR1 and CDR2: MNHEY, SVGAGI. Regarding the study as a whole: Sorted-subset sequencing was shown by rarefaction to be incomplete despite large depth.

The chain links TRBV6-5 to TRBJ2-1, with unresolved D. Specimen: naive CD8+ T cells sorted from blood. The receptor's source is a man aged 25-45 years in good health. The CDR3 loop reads CASTSVLRREVLFF. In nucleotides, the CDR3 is TGTGCCAGCACCTCCGTCCTCAGGAGAGAAGTGCTGTTCTTC.